The subject of this entry is one T cell receptor (beta chain). Its specific antigen is unknown. No base quality information exists; no much larger clone differs at one position. These data belong to a study of T cell responses to AZD1222 COVID-19 vaccine (TCRdb year 2021). Background on the whole study: A total of approximately 250 trial participants underwent TCR sequencing, of whom more than 200 had received two doses of AZD1222 and about 25 had received two doses of the MenACWY control vaccine. Trial participants were enrolled into age subgroups of 18-55, 56-69 and 70-plus years, which contained about 150, 28 and 57 TCR-sequenced participants, respectively.

The investigation overall reported the following: Epitopes outside the regions mutated in the B.1.351 and B.1.1.7 variants were reportedly recognized by nearly half of the unique spike-specific TCRs. Only six or seven AZD1222 recipients were SARS-CoV-2 seropositive at baseline, limiting conclusions about previously exposed vaccinees. After two AZD1222 doses, both the breadth and the depth of spike-specific TCRs were significantly higher than at day 0 and than in MenACWY recipients. Participants were mostly white British and included more females than males, and it was suggested by the authors that clonal diversity may have been underestimated. Because no day 14 peak-response samples were available, the repertoires could be characterized only after the peak T cell response. The vaccine-associated CD4 TCRs covered the entire spike protein, and the dominant responses fell in regions 160-218 and 743-854. In the small 56-69-year group, the increase in depth fell short of significance, most likely because of low power.

The label giving this sample's time point can be read as: about 28 days (+/-7) after the second vaccine dose. AZD1222 recipients whose second dose came at about 4 weeks and those whose second dose came at about 12 weeks were combined into one group, since spike-specific TCR depth and breadth did not differ between the two schedules. The vaccinee samples were drawn from two UK trials, COV001 and COV002, one of which was a single-blind randomized controlled phase 2/3 trial testing AZD1222 (ChAdOx1 nCoV-19) in healthy adults. For TCRbeta chain sequencing, PBMC samples were collected from trial participants at day 0 and at day 28 after the second dose. CDR3 length: 13 amino acids, cysteine to phenylalanine. Solely the CDR3 DNA is kept, with 39 bases framed from the first base. V is pared back by 6 bases and J by 7 bases, with 13 bases lying between the germline termini. The germline V gene yields MNHEY for CDR1 and SVGAGI for CDR2.

The CDR3 regions of human TCRbeta chains were analyzed by immunosequencing. The paper's processing steps were these. TCRs in the repertoires were compared against a reference library of SARS-CoV-2-specific TCRs that had been generated with the MIRA antigen-specificity platform. Breadth meant the fraction of unique TCRs that were SARS-CoV-2-associated, whereas depth meant the fraction of total T cells that were SARS-CoV-2-associated. Using the MIRA data, each spike-specific TCR was mapped to the spike region that the TCR reacts to and placed in a CD4 or CD8 class. Log10-transformed breadth and depth values were compared by one-way ANOVA with Sidak's multiple comparisons tests. Sourced from immuneACCESS, this table was stored by TCRdb with only in-frame sequences that have V and J called. A share of the clones is absent; for the studies checked, an unresolved V gene accounts for under half, and the remainder has no known explanation. V, J and clone size are taken as reported in that table, and D and trimming were inferred from the DNA itself. This sample comprises 150,000 to 200,000 clones, roughly 88% of them detected only once. Jointly, the top ten make up 11% of the sample.

The specimen comprised peripheral blood, sampled 28 days after the second AZD1222 dose. The sequence joins TRBV6-5 to TRBJ1-5, with a weak D call of TRBD1 (6 bases match). This TCR was recovered from an adult who received the AZD1222 COVID-19 vaccine. The nucleotides read TGTGCCAGCAGGACAGGTTTTTGGCAGCCCCAGCATTTT. The encoded protein is CASRTGFWQPQHF.